This TCR beta chain was profiled in a study of blood T cell repertoires in COVID-19. The protocol was immunoSEQ multiplex PCR, while the TCRdb copy is restricted to in-frame clones and leaves out a portion. The repertoire includes hundreds of thousands of clones, approximately 90% of them detected once, and around 0.85% sits in the top ten. The germline CDR1 and CDR2 sequences are SGHAT and FQNNGV. This CDR3 is built from 14 residues. V was cut by 5 bases and J by 7 bases, with 12 bases left in between. This chain uses TRBV11-2 with TRBJ1-6; TRBD1 is a possible D gene (6 bases). The source material was peripheral blood. The TCR was taken from a man in his sixties with COVID-19, enrolled during active disease. The CDR3 sequence: CASSDRTTNSPLHF. The CDR3 DNA is TGTGCCAGCAGCGACAGGACCACAAATTCACCCCTCCACTTT.